This T cell receptor beta chain was obtained from a study of T cell responses to AZD1222 COVID-19 vaccine. General study points: Scientists sampled the repertoires only once the peak T cell response had passed. Mostly white British, mostly female donors; authors suggested clonal diversity may be underestimated. Seropositivity was recorded at baseline in only 6 or 7 AZD1222 recipients. Reportedly, nearly half the spike-specific TCRs target unmutated variant regions.

The length of the CDR3 is 14 residues. Germline CDR1 and CDR2: MNHEY and SVGAGI. V shed 11 bases and J 1 base; nucleotides not matched to a gene: 11. On this clone itself: Its target is unknown.

The table came from immunoSEQ multiplex PCR; TCRdb's copy has only in-frame clones and leaves some out. The table lists about 200,000 clones, roughly 92% of them singletons. The starting material was peripheral blood, obtained 28 days after the second AZD1222 dose. The J gene is TRBJ2-7, the V gene TRBV6-5, with TRBD2 matching over 7 bases. The source is an adult who received the AZD1222 COVID-19 vaccine. This CDR3 reads CAGMRGGGSYEQYF. The CDR3 DNA reads TGTGCCGGTATGCGCGGCGGGGGTTCCTACGAGCAGTACTTC.